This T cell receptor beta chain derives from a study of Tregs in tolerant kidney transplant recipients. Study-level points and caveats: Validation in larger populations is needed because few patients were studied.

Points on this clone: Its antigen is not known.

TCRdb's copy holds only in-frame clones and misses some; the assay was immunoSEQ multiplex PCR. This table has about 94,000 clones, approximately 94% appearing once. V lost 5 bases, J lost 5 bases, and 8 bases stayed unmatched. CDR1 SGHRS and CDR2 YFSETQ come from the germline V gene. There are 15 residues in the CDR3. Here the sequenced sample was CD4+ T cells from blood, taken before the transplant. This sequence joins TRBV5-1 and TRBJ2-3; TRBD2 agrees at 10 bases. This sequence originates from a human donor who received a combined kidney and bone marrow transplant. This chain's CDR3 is CASRHLAGEIDTQYF. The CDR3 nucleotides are TGCGCCAGCAGGCATCTAGCGGGAGAGATAGATACGCAGTATTTT.